The 18 T cell receptor beta chains listed next were all sequenced from one sample in a study of T cell repertoires in cytomegalovirus infection. TCRdb used MiXCR to reprocess the reads, holding one entry per CDR3 protein. The sample yields around 770,000 distinct CDR3 sequences, 25% to 30% seen once. These receptors' targets are unknown. Specimen: cultured CD8+ T cells from PBMCs, collected from culture after CMV antigen stimulation. The source of these receptors is a human donor in good health (CMV status not recorded). Some clones in this sample may be carry-over from other donors' samples.

This clonotype was observed a handful of times. The chain has TRBV7-9 and TRBJ1-5; TRBD1 might be the D (5 bases). This CDR3 is built from 13 residues. CDR1 and CDR2 (germline): SEHNR, FQNEAQ (reference sequence). V was trimmed by 3 bases and J by 8 bases, leaving 11 bases between them. In nucleotides, the CDR3 is TGTGCCAGCAGCTTTCAGGGTTTAGAGCCCCAGCATTTT. This translates into CASSFQGLEPQHF.

V and J are TRBV6-2 or TRBV6-3 and TRBJ1-4, with unresolved D. Germline CDR1 is MNHEY and CDR2 is SVGEGT. The CDR3 sequence is 12 residues long. V lost 3 bases and J lost 8, with 7 bases in between. Here the CDR3 reads CASSYNGEKLFF. The CDR3 DNA sequence: TGTGCCAGCAGTTATAATGGAGAAAAACTGTTTTTT.

The chain is built from TRBV12-3 or TRBV12-4 and TRBJ2-1, with TRBD1 identical over 12 bases. The CDR3 runs 16 residues. The CDR3 reads CPHKDLPGQGAYEQFF. The DNA for the CDR3 is TGTCCCCATAAGGATTTACCGGGACAGGGGGCTTATGAGCAGTTCTTC.

The genes are TRBV9 and TRBJ1-2; possibly TRBD1 for D (6 bases). V dropped 5 bases and J dropped 8 bases, with 16 bases sitting between them. Germline CDR1 and CDR2: SGDLS and YYNGEE. The CDR3 length is 13 residues. The CDR3 DNA reads as TGTGCCAGCAGTTCCGCACAGGGCGGGGGCTACACCTTC. It translates to CASSSAQGGGYTF.

This clonotype has more than one count but fewer than ten. The chain uses TRBV7-6 and TRBJ2-1; D ambiguous. Per the germline V gene, CDR1 is SGHVS and CDR2 is FNYEAQ. The CDR3 has 12 residues. V lost 1 base to trimming and J lost 9 bases, with 7 bases between them. CDR3 amino acids: CASSLGSIEQFF. CDR3 coding DNA: TGTGCCAGCAGCTTAGGTTCGATTGAGCAGTTCTTC.

V and J are TRBV27 and TRBJ1-5; D call uncertain. The CDR3 covers 16 residues. Per the germline V gene, CDR1 is MNHEY and CDR2 is SMNVEV (reference sequence). V was cut by 2 bases and J by 0 bases, with 11 bases left in between. Here the CDR3 DNA reads TGTGCCAGCAGTTTAAGCTGGGGTTATAGCAATCAGCCCCAGCATTTT. Translation: CASSLSWGYSNQPQHF.

This chain connects TRBV14 to TRBJ2-3; D is unresolved. CDR1 and CDR2 from the germline V gene are SGHDN and FVKESK. The ends were cut back, 1 base at V and 4 bases at J, with 6 bases in the middle. CDR3 length: 13 amino acids. CDR3 sequence (DNA): TGTGCCAGCAGCCAAGGCCGTCCAGATACGCAGTATTTT. It is translated as CASSQGRPDTQYF.

This clonotype showed up many times. The V and J genes are TRBV7-9 and TRBJ2-1; weak D call: TRBD2 (6 bases). V shed 4 bases and J shed 10 bases, with 8 bases lying between them. Germline V gives CDR1 SEHNR, CDR2 FQNEAQ (reference sequence). The CDR3 totals 11 residues. The CDR3 coding sequence is TGTGCCAGCAGCTCTGGAGGGGAGCAGTTCTTC. Residues: CASSSGGEQFF. The whole variable domain, filled in from reference TRBV7-9 and TRBJ2-1, reads DTGVSQNPRHKITKRGQNVTFRCDPISEHNRLYWYRQTLGQGPEFLTYFQNEAQLEKSRLLSDRFSAERPKGSFSTLEIQRTEQGDSAMYLCASSSGGEQFFGPGTRLTVL.

CDR3: CASSLGTGSRATNEKLFF. CDR3 coding DNA: TGTGCCAGCAGTTTGGGGACAGGGTCCCGTGCAACTAATGAAAAACTGTTTTTT. The rearrangement joins TRBV27 to TRBJ1-4; 9 bases fit TRBD1. After removal of 3 bases from V and 0 bases from J, the junction contained 8 bases not matched to a gene. The CDR3 spans 18 residues. Per the germline V gene, CDR1 is MNHEY and CDR2 is SMNVEV (reference sequence).

The sample holds one count of this clonotype. The CDR3: CASSIWQGYSNQPQHF. The CDR3 region has the DNA TGTGCCAGCAGTATATGGCAGGGATATAGCAATCAGCCCCAGCATTTT. This sequence joins TRBV25-1 and TRBJ1-5; D may be TRBD1 (5 bases). The germline V and J ends were trimmed by 5 bases and 0 bases, with 14 bases remaining between them. CDR1 MGHDK and CDR2 SYGVNS come from the germline V gene. CDR3 size: 16 residues.

As to this clonotype: The junction departs from germline at one end; a sequencing error may be responsible. The chain combines TRBV10-3 with TRBJ2-6; D is possibly TRBD1 (6 bases). This CDR3 comprises 17 residues. Germline CDR1 reads ENHRY; CDR2 reads SYGVKD. The DNA of the CDR3 is TGTGCCATCAGTGAGGGGGACACCGATCCTGGGGCCAACGTCCAGACTTTC. Its protein is CAISEGDTDPGANVQTF.

The CDR3 coding sequence is TGTGCCAGCAGTGGGGTCGGCTACACCTTC. This gives the protein CASSGVGYTF. The chain couples TRBV2 to TRBJ1-2; no firm D call. V was shortened by 4 bases and J by 8 bases, with 5 bases between the two germline ends. Germline-derived CDR1 and CDR2 are SNHLY and FYNNEI. The CDR3 is made up of 10 amino acids.

This clonotype was detected ten times or more. V and J are TRBV10-3 and TRBJ2-1; 8 nucleotides align to TRBD2. This CDR3 has 13 residues. The V gene's germline CDR1 is ENHRY and CDR2 SYGVKD. V shed 6 bases and J 6 bases; nucleotides not matched to a gene: 4. CDR3 protein: CAIRTGTSNEQFF. In nucleotides, the CDR3 is TGTGCCATCAGAACCGGGACTAGCAATGAGCAGTTCTTC.

The chain uses TRBV18 and TRBJ1-1, with 9 bases lining up with TRBD1. Germline values: CDR1 KGHSH, CDR2 LQKENI. V shed 3 bases and J 3 bases; nucleotides not matched to a gene: 11. CDR3 length equals 17 residues. The CDR3 DNA is TGTGCCAGCTCACCCCGAGGACAGGGGAGAATAGACACTGAAGCTTTCTTT. This translates into CASSPRGQGRIDTEAFF.

This chain uses TRBV12-5 with TRBJ1-1; D perhaps matches TRBD1 (5 bases). The length of the CDR3 is 15 residues. Deletions cut 7 bases from V and 4 bases from J, with 19 bases between. Germline CDR1 and CDR2: LGHNT and FRNRAP. This CDR3 reads CASAFGTQGGTEAFF. CDR3 in DNA: TGTGCTAGTGCCTTTGGGACCCAGGGTGGCACTGAAGCTTTCTTT.

The chain couples TRBV4-3 to TRBJ2-2; 8 nucleotides align to TRBD2. The CDR3 runs to 20 residues. Germline V gene data show CDR1 as LGHNA and CDR2 as YSLEER. After removal of 3 bases from V and 3 bases from J, the junction contained 18 bases not matched to a gene. CDR3 sequence reads: CASSHPSLAGGGSDTGELFF. The CDR3 DNA reads as TGCGCCAGCAGCCACCCTTCTCTGGCGGGGGGTGGCAGTGACACCGGGGAGCTGTTTTTT.

Of note for this clonotype: A much larger clone is a single base away; this may be a read error. The chain joins TRBV7-6 to TRBJ1-4; 11 positions agree with TRBD1. The CDR3 has 16 residues. CDR1 is SGHVS, CDR2 FNYEAQ, per germline. Trimming at V came to 0 bases and at J to 11 bases, leaving 8 bases not matched to a gene. For the CDR3, the DNA is TGTGCCAGCAGCTTAGCGCGGGGGACAGGGGGTGACAAACTGTTTTTT. Encoded protein: CASSLARGTGGDKLFF.

Comments on this clonotype: A read error is possible here, since a much larger clone lies one base away. This sequence joins TRBV7-6 and TRBJ2-2; TRBD1 aligns across 8 bases. Per the germline V gene, CDR1 is SGHVS and CDR2 is FNYEAQ. CDR3 size: 17 residues. CDR3 in amino acids: CDSSSDRVLLNTGELFF. The CDR3 DNA is TGTGACAGCAGCTCGGACAGGGTTTTACTGAACACCGGGGAGCTGTTTTTT.